This T cell receptor (beta chain) came from a study of spatial heterogeneity in lung cancer. This clonotype was counted at least ten times. Time point reported: sample taken at primary tumor resection. Whole RNA was taken from tumor, nontumor lung or frozen PBMC; it was then sequenced unsorted. From the 5' RACE reads, TCRdb called clonotypes with MiXCR, one entry per CDR3 protein. The table includes 30,000 to 40,000 distinct CDR3 sequences, around 3.1% detected once. The CDR3 runs to 13 residues. The germline CDR1 and CDR2 sequences are ENHRY and SYGVKD. V lost 6 bases to trimming and J lost 8 bases; unmatched junction nucleotides: 9.

The chain links TRBV10-3 to TRBJ1-1; 7 bases align to TRBD1. The sequenced sample was normal lung tissue next to the tumor, obtained at surgery. The TCR was taken from a male donor with early-stage non-small cell lung cancer. CDR3 in amino acids: CAISQGQQAEAFF. Here the CDR3 DNA reads TGTGCCATCAGCCAGGGACAGCAAGCCGAAGCTTTCTTT.